These 9 T cell receptor beta chains came from one sample sequenced in a study of blood T cell repertoires in COVID-19. Sequencing used immunoSEQ multiplex PCR; TCRdb keeps in-frame clones, though not all of them. Among about 160,000 clones, 82% were seen once, and the ten largest hold 15% to 20%. The source material was PBMCs or T cells enriched from blood (not recorded which). The receptors shown here come from a man in his 60s who had recovered from COVID-19.

The chain employs TRBV3-1 (or the pseudogene TRBV3-2) and TRBJ2-5, with D possibly TRBD2 on 6 matching bases. Trimming took 1 base from V and 5 from J, leaving 14 bases between them. The CDR3 has 15 residues. Germline V gene data show CDR1 as LGHDT and CDR2 as YNNKEL (reference sequence). The CDR3 sequence: CASSQGSGELETQYF. CDR3 DNA sequence: TGTGCCAGCAGCCAAGGATCGGGGGAGTTGGAGACCCAGTACTTC.

V and J are TRBV7-6 and TRBJ2-2, with unresolved D. The CDR3 contains 16 residues. Germline V gene lookup returns CDR1 SGHVS and CDR2 FNYEAQ. V was trimmed by 1 base and J by 2 bases, leaving 11 bases between them. CDR3 protein: CASSLVAPPNTGELFF. For the CDR3, the DNA is TGTGCCAGCAGCTTAGTGGCCCCCCCTAACACCGGGGAGCTGTTTTTT.

The CDR3 here is CASSENSGQDGYTF. Here the CDR3 DNA reads TGTGCCAGCAGTGAAAACTCGGGACAGGATGGCTACACCTTC. The chain joins TRBV6-1 to TRBJ1-2; TRBD1 aligns across 8 bases. V trimming: 2 bases; J trimming: 6 bases; junction bases outside the gene matches: 5. CDR3 length: 14 residues. Per the germline V gene, CDR1 is MNHNS and CDR2 is SASEGT.

The chain recombines TRBV7-8 with TRBJ2-7; TRBD1 matches 9 bases. The germline CDR1 and CDR2 sequences are SGHVS and FQNEAQ. V dropped 6 bases and J dropped 7; count of bases not matched to a gene: 13. This CDR3 region has 15 residues. The CDR3 here is CASSSAGTGLGEQYF. CDR3 coding DNA: TGTGCCAGCAGTTCAGCCGGGACAGGGCTTGGAGAGCAGTACTTC.

The chain employs TRBV3-1 (or the pseudogene TRBV3-2) and TRBJ2-2; 7 bases align to TRBD2. After removal of 3 bases from V and 7 bases from J, the junction contained 5 bases not matched to a gene. From germline, CDR1 is LGHDT and CDR2 YNNKEL (reference sequence). This CDR3 region has 14 residues. The CDR3 bases are TGTGCCAGCAGCCAGAGCGGGGTGGGCGGGGAGCTGTTTTTT. It encodes CASSQSGVGGELFF.

The chain combines TRBV5-4 with TRBJ2-5, with 7 positions matching TRBD1. Losses at the gene ends were 7 bases for V and 6 bases for J; bases not matched to a gene: 9. This CDR3 contains 13 residues. Germline CDR1 is SGHNT and CDR2 is YYREEE (reference sequence). CDR3 residues: CASVDRARKTQYF. For the CDR3, the DNA is TGTGCCAGCGTTGACAGGGCGAGGAAGACCCAGTACTTC.

The chain carries TRBV2 and TRBJ1-5, with a possible D match to TRBD1 (6 bases). The V and J ends lost 8 bases and 0 bases respectively, with 17 bases between them. CDR3 length equals 16 residues. Germline V gene data show CDR1 as SNHLY and CDR2 as FYNNEI. The CDR3 is CASSARGGYSNQPQHF. CDR3 nucleotide sequence: TGTGCCAGCTCCGCCAGAGGGGGTTATAGCAATCAGCCCCAGCATTTT.

The V and J genes are TRBV7-2 and TRBJ2-4; 8 bases are shared with TRBD2. The ends lost 6 bases at V and 6 bases at J; junction bases unmatched: 10. CDR1 and CDR2 from the germline V gene are SGHTA and FQGNSA. The CDR3 runs 15 residues. This chain's CDR3 is CASRPPGGPGNIQYF. CDR3 nucleotides: TGTGCCAGCAGGCCCCCGGGAGGGCCGGGAAACATTCAGTACTTC.

This rearrangement joins TRBV29-1 to TRBJ2-6; maybe TRBD1 (6 bases). V lost 2 bases and J lost 4, with 21 bases in between. This CDR3 is 18 amino acids long. Germline lookup yields CDR1 SQVTM and CDR2 ANQGSEA. Here the CDR3 DNA reads TGCAGCGTTGAACTCCACCGGGACATTCAGAAGGGGGCCAACGTCCTGACTTTC. This encodes CSVELHRDIQKGANVLTF. The whole variable domain, remainder taken from reference TRBV29-1 and TRBJ2-6, is SAVISQKPSRDICQRGTSLTIQCQVDSQVTMMFWYRQQPGQSLTLIATANQGSEATYESGFVIDKFPISRPNLTFSTLTVSNMSPEDSSIYLCSVELHRDIQKGANVLTFGAGSRLTVL.